Sequencing of this T cell receptor beta chain was carried out in a study of human T cells and chemical hapten exposure. Broader study findings: The number of TCRs over 1 in 1000 frequency stayed unchanged after DPC.

As to time point: patch test 2, 6 weeks after DPC sensitization. The treatment: therapeutic diphenylcyclopropenone sensitization with weekly scalp DPC. This clonotype was picked up a small number of times. Its specificity is not known. Within the library, unique molecular identifiers were attached to each individual cDNA molecule. TCRdb called the RACE reads again in MiXCR, with one record for every CDR3 protein. This repertoire shows tens of thousands of distinct CDR3 sequences, around 7.9% found once; its top ten account for roughly 3.8%. CDR1 and CDR2 from the germline V gene are SGHTA and FQGNSA. The trim removed 6 bases at V and 3 bases at J, leaving 6 bases unmatched. The CDR3 contains 14 residues.

The sequenced sample was whole blood, obtained in connection with sensitization to the hapten diphenylcyclopropenone (DPC). This receptor was taken from a woman aged 45 to 65 with alopecia areata. Some clones in this sample may be carry-over from other donors' samples. The rearrangement links TRBV7-2 to TRBJ2-7; 9 bases fit TRBD2. CDR3 loop: CASRSSGGIYEQYF. CDR3 nucleotides: TGTGCCAGCAGAAGTAGCGGGGGAATCTACGAGCAGTACTTC.